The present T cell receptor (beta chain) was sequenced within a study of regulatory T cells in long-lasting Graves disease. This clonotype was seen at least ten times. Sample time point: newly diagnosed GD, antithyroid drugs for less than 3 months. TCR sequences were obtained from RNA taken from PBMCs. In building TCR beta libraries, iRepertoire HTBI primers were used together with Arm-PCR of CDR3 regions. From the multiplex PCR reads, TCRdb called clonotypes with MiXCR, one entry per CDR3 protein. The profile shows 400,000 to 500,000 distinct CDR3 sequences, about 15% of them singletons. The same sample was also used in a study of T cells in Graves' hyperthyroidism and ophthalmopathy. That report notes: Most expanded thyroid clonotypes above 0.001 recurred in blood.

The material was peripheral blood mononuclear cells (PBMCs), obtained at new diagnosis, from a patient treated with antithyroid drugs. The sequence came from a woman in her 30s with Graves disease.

This CDR3 reads CAWSVLAGGYEQYF. The CDR3 nucleotides are TGTGCCTGGAGTGTACTAGCGGGGGGATACGAGCAGTACTTC. The J gene is TRBJ2-7, the V gene TRBV30; 12 nucleotides align to TRBD2. The CDR3 has 14 amino acids. Germline V gives CDR1 GTSNPN, CDR2 SVGIG (reference sequence). Trimming at V came to 0 bases and at J to 4 bases, leaving 1 base not matched to a gene.